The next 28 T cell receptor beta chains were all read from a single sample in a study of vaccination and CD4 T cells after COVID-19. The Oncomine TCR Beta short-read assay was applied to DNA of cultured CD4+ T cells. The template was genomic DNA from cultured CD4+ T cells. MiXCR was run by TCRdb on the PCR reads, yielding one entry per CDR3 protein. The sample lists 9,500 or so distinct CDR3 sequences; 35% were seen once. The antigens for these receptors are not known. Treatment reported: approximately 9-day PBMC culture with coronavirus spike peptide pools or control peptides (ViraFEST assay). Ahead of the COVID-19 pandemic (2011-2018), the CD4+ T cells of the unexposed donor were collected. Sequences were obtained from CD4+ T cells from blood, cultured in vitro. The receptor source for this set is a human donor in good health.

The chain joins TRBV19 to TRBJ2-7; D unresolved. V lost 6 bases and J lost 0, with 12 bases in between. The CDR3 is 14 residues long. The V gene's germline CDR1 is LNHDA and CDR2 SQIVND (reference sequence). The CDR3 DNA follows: TGTGCCAGTAGCATCGCGGCCAGCTCCTACGAGCAGTACTTC. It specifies CASSIAASSYEQYF.

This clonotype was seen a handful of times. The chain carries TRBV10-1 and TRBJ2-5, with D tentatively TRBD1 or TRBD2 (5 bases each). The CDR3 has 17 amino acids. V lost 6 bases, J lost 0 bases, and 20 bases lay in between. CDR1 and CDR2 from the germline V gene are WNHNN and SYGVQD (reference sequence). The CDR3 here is CASREWDGPNYQETQYF. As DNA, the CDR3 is TGCGCCAGCAGAGAATGGGACGGACCGAACTACCAAGAGACCCAGTACTTC.

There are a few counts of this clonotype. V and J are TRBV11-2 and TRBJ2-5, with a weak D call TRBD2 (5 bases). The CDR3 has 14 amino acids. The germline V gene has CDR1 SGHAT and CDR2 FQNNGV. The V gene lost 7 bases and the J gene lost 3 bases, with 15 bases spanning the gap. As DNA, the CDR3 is TGTGCCAGCACCCTACTACTAGGAAAAGAGACCCAGTACTTC. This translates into CASTLLLGKETQYF.

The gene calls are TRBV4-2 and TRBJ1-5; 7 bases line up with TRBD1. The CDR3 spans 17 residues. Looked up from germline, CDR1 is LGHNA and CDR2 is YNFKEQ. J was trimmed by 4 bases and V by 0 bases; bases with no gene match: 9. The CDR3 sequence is CASSQEGGGGGNQPQHF. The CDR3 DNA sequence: TGTGCCAGCAGCCAAGAAGGGGGAGGGGGCGGAAATCAGCCCCAGCATTTT.

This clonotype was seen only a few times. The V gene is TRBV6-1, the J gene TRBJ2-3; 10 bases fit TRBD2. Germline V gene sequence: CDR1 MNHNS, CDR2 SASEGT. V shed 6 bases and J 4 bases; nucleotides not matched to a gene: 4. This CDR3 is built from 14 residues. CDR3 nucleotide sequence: TGTGCCAGCAGCGGGACTAGCGCTCCAGATACGCAGTATTTT. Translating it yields CASSGTSAPDTQYF.

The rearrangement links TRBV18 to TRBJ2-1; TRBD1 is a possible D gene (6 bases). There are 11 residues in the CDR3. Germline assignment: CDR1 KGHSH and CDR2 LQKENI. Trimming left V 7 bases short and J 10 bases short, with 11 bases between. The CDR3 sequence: CASLQGREQFF. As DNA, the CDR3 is TGTGCCAGCTTACAGGGTCGGGAGCAGTTCTTC. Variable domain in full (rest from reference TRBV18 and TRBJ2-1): NAGVMQNPRHLVRRRGQEARLRCSPMKGHSHVYWYRQLPEEGLKFMVYLQKENIIDESGMPKERFSAEFPKEGPSILRIQQVVRGDSAAYFCASLQGREQFFGPGTRLTVL.

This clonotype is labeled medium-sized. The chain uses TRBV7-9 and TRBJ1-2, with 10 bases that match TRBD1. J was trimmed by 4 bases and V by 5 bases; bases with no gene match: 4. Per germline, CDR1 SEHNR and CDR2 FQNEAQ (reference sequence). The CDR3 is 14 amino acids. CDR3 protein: CASSPGQGPYGYTF. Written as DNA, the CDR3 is TGTGCCAGCAGCCCGGGACAGGGGCCCTATGGCTACACCTTC.

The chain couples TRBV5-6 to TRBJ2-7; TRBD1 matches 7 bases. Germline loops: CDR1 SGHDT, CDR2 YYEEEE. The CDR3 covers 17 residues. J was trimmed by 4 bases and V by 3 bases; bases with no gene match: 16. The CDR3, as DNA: TGTGCCAGCAGCTGGGAAAGGGGACAGCTATTCAGTTACGAGCAGTACTTC. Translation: CASSWERGQLFSYEQYF.

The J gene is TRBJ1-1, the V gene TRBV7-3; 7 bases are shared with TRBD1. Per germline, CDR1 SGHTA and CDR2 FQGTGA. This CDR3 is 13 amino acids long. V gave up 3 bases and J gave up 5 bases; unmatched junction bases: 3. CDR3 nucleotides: TGTGCCAGCAGCTTCCAGACAGGGACTGAAGCTTTCTTT. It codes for CASSFQTGTEAFF.

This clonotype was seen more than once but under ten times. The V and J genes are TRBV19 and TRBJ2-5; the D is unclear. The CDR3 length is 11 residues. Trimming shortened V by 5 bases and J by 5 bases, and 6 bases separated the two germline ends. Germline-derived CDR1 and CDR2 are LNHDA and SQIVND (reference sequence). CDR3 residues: CASSRLETQYF. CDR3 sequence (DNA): TGTGCCAGTAGTCGGTTGGAGACCCAGTACTTC.

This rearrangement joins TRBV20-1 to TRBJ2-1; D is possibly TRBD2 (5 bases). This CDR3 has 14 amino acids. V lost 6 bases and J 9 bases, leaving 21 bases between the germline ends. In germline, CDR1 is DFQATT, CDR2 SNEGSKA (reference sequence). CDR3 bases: TGCAGTGCAATATCACTGAGAGGGCTTGGTGAGCAGTTCTTC. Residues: CSAISLRGLGEQFF.

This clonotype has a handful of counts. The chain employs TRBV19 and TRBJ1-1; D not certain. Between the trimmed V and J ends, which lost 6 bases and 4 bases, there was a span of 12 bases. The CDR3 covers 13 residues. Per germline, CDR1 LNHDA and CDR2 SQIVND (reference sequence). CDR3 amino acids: CASSRSGVTEAFF. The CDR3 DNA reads TGTGCCAGTAGCCGCTCAGGAGTCACTGAAGCTTTCTTT.

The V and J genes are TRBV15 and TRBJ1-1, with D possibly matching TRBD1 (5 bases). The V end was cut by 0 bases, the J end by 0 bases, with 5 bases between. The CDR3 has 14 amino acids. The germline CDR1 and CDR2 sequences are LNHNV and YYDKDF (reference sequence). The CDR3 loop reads CATSRDRVNTEAFF. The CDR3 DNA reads TGTGCCACCAGCAGAGACAGGGTGAACACTGAAGCTTTCTTT.

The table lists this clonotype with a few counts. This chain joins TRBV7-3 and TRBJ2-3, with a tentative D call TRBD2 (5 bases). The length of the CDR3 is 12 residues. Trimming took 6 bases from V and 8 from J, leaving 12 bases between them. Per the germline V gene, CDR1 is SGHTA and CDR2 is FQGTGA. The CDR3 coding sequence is TGTGCCAGCAGTCCCATAGGAGGTACGCAGTATTTT. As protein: CASSPIGGTQYF.

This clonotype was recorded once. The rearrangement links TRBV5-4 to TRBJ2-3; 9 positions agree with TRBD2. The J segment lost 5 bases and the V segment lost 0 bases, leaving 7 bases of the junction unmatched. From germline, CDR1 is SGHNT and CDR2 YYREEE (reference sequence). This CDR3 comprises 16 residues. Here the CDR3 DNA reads TGTGCCAGCAGCTTGGGCGAGCGGGAGGTTGGAGATACGCAGTATTTT. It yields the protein CASSLGEREVGDTQYF.

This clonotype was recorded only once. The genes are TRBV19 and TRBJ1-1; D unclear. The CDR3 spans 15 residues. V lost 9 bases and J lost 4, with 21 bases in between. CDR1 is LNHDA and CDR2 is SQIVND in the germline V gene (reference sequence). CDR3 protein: CASLTLRITGTEAFF. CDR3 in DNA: TGTGCCAGCCTAACGCTACGAATCACGGGCACTGAAGCTTTCTTT.

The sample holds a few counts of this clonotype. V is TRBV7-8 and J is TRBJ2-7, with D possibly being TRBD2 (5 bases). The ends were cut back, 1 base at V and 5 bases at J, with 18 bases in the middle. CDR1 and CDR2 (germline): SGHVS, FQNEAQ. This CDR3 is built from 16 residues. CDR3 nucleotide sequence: TGTGCCAGCAGCTTAGAAGCGGTATCTCCTCTCCACGAGCAGTACTTC. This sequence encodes CASSLEAVSPLHEQYF.

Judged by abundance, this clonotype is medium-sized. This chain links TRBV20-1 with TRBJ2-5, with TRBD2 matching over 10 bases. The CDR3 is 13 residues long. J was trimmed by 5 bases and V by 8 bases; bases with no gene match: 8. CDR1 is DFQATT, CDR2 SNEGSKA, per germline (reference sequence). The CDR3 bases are TGCAGTTCTAAGCGGGAGGGCCGGGAGACCCAGTACTTC. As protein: CSSKREGRETQYF.

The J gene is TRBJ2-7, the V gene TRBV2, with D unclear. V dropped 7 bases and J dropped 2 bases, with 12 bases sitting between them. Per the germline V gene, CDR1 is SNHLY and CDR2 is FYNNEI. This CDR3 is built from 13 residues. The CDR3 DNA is TGTGCCAGCACCAGAGACAAGGCCTACGAGCAGTACTTC. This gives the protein CASTRDKAYEQYF.

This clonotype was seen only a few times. The CDR3 sequence: CASSRRGQGTQYF. The CDR3 region has the DNA TGTGCCAGCAGCCGTCGGGGCCAAGGTACCCAGTACTTC. The chain couples TRBV5-8 to TRBJ2-5, with D tentatively TRBD1 or TRBD2 (5 bases each). Germline V gene lookup returns CDR1 SGHTS and CDR2 YDEGEE. The V and J ends lost 4 bases and 8 bases respectively, with 15 bases between them. This CDR3 has 13 amino acids.

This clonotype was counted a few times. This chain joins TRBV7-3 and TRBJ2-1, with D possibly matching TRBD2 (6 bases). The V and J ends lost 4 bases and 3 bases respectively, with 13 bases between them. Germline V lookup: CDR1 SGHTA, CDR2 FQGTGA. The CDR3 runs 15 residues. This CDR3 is CASSSRRAHYNEQFF. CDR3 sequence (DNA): TGTGCCAGCAGCTCAAGGAGGGCGCACTACAATGAGCAGTTCTTC.

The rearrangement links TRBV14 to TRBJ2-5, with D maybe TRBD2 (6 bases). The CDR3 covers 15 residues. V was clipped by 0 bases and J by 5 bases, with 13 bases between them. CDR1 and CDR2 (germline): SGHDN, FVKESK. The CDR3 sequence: CASSQEGGPGETQYF. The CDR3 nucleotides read TGTGCCAGCAGCCAAGAAGGAGGGCCTGGCGAGACCCAGTACTTC.

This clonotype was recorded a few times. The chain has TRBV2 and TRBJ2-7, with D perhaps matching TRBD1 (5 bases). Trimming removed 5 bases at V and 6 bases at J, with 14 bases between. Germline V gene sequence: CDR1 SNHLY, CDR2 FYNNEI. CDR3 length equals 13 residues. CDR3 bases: TGTGCCAGCAGTATCCAGGGATACTCCGAGCAGTACTTC. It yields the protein CASSIQGYSEQYF.

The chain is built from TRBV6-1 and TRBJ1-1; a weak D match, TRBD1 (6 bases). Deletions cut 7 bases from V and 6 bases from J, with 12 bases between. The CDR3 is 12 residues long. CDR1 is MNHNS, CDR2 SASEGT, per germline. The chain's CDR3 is CASIARGPEAFF. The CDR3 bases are TGTGCCAGCATCGCACGGGGGCCTGAAGCTTTCTTT.

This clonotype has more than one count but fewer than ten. CDR3 loop: CASGGGYSNQPQHF. The CDR3 DNA reads as TGTGCCAGCGGAGGGGGTTATAGCAATCAGCCCCAGCATTTT. The V call is TRBV2, the J call TRBJ1-5; D is possibly TRBD1 (6 bases). CDR1 SNHLY and CDR2 FYNNEI come from the germline V gene. This CDR3 has 14 residues. The germline V and J ends were trimmed by 8 bases and 0 bases, with 11 bases remaining between them. The full variable domain, its missing parts supplied by reference TRBV2 and TRBJ1-5, is EPEVTQTPSHQVTQMGQEVILRCVPISNHLYFYWYRQILGQKVEFLVSFYNNEISEKSEIFDDQFSVERPDGSNFTLKIRSTKLEDSAMYFCASGGGYSNQPQHFGDGTRLSIL.

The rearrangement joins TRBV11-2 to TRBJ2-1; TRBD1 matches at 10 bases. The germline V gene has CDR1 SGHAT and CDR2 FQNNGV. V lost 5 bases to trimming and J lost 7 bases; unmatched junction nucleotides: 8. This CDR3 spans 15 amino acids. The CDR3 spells CASSPGTGVVNEQFF. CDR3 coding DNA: TGTGCCAGCAGCCCGGGGACAGGGGTGGTAAATGAGCAGTTCTTC.

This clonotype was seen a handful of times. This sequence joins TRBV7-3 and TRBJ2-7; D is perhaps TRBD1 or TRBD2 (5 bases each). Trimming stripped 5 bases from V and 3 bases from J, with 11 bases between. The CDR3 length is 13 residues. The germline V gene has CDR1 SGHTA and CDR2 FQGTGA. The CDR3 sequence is CASSPGTYYEQYF. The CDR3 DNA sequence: TGTGCCAGCAGCCCCGGGACCTACTACGAGCAGTACTTC.

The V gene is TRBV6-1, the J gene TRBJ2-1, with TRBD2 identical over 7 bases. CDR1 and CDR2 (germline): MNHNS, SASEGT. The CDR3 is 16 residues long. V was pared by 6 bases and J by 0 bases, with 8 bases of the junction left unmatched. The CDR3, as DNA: TGTGCCAGCAGGAGATTCCGGGGGGACTCCTACAATGAGCAGTTCTTC. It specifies CASRRFRGDSYNEQFF.